This note documents a single TCR beta chain sequence. Its cognate antigen is unknown. The data were taken from a study of identical twins. General study points: Conclusions were based on cross-sectional statistical analysis, without following the same donors.

The V end was cut by 1 base, the J end by 2 bases, with 9 bases between. The CDR3 length is 14 residues. Germline CDR1 reads LNHNV; CDR2 reads YYDKDF (reference sequence). Via MiXCR, TCRdb re-called the 5' RACE reads, giving one row per CDR3 protein. The sample holds over 500,000 distinct CDR3 sequences, 20% to 25% seen once. The same data also went into a second study, on T cells expressing NK-cell markers. According to that study: Sequencing covered eight donors, seven HCMV-seropositive and one seronegative. Dominant NKG2C+ clonotypes in a handful of donors made up about 1.0-8% of CD8+ T cells.

Source material: CD4+ T cells sorted from blood. The chain employs TRBV15 and TRBJ2-7; D ambiguous. The TCR comes from a woman aged 18-35 years in good health. CDR3 nucleotides: TGTGCCACCAGCAGAGGAGGATTCCCCTACGAGCAGTACTTC. Translated: CATSRGGFPYEQYF.